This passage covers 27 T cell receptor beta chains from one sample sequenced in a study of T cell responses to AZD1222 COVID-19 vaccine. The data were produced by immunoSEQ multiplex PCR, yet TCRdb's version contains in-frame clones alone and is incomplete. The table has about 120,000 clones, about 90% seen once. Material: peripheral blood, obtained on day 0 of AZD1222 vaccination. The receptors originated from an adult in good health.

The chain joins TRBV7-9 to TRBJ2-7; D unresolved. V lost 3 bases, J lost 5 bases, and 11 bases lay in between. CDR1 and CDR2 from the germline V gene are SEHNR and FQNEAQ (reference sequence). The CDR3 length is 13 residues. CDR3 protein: CASSFGPVDEQYF. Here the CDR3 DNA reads TGTGCCAGCAGCTTTGGCCCGGTAGACGAGCAGTACTTC. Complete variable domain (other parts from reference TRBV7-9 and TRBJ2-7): DTGVSQNPRHKITKRGQNVTFRCDPISEHNRLYWYRQTLGQGPEFLTYFQNEAQLEKSRLLSDRFSAERPKGSFSTLEIQRTEQGDSAMYLCASSFGPVDEQYFGPGTRLTVT.

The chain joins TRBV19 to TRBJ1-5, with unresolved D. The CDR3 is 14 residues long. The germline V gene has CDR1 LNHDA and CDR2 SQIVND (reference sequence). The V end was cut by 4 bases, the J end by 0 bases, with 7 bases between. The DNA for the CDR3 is TGTGCCAGTAGTACGGGGAGTAGCAATCAGCCCCAGCATTTT. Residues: CASSTGSSNQPQHF.

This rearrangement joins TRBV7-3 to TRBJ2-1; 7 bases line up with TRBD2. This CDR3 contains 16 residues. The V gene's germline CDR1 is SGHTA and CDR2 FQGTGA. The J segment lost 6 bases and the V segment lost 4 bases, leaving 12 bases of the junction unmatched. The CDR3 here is CASSSSSGNLPNEQFF. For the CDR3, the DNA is TGTGCCAGCAGCTCATCTAGCGGAAACCTCCCCAATGAGCAGTTCTTC. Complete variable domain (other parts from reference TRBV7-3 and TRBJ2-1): GAGVSQTPSNKVTEKGKYVELRCDPISGHTALYWYRQSLGQGPEFLIYFQGTGAADDSGLPNDRFFAVRPEGSVSTLKIQRTERGDSAVYLCASSSSSGNLPNEQFFGPGTRLTVL.

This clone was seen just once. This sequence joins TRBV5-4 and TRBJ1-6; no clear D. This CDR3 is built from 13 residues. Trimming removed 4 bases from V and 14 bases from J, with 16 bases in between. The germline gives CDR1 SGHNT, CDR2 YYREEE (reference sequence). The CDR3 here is CASSPRGGIALHF. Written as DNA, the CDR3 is TGTGCCAGCAGCCCACGAGGAGGAATCGCCCTCCACTTT.

The CDR3, as DNA: TGTGCCAGCAGCTTAGGAGGGAGAGGGGAGACCCAGTACTTC. Its translation is CASSLGGRGETQYF. This rearrangement joins TRBV7-8 to TRBJ2-5, with D maybe TRBD2 (5 bases). V gave up 1 base and J gave up 5 bases, with 11 bases separating them. This CDR3 is built from 14 residues. Germline V lookup: CDR1 SGHVS, CDR2 FQNEAQ.

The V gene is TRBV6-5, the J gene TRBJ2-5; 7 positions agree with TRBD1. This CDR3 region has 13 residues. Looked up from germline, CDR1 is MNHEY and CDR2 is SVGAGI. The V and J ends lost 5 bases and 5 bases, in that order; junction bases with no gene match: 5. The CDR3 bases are TGTGCCAGCAGTAAGACAGGGATTGAGACCCAGTACTTC. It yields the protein CASSKTGIETQYF.

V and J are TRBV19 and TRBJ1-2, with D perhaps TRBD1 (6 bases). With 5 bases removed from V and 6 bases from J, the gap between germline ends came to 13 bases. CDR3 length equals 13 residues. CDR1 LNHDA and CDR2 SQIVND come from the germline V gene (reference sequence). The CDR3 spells CASSQQGTNGYTF. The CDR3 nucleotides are TGTGCCAGTAGTCAACAGGGTACCAATGGCTACACCTTC. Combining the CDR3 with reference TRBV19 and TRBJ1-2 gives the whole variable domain DGGITQSPKYLFRKEGQNVTLSCEQNLNHDAMYWYRQDPGQGLRLIYYSQIVNDFQKGDIAEGYSVSREKKESFPLTVTSAQKNPTAFYLCASSQQGTNGYTFGSGTRLTVV.

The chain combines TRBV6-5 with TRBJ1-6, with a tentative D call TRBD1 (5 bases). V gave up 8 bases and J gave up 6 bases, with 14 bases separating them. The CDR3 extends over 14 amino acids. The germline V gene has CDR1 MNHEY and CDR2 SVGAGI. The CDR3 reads CASSGGHSNSPLHF. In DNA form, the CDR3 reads TGTGCCAGCTCGGGGGGTCACAGTAATTCACCCCTCCACTTT.

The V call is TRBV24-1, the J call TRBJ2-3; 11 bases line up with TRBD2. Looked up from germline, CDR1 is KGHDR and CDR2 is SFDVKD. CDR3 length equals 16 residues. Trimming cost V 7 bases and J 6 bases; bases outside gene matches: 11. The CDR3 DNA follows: TGTGCCACCAGGGAGGGCGTAGCGGGAGGGTCGGATACGCAGTATTTT. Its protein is CATREGVAGGSDTQYF.

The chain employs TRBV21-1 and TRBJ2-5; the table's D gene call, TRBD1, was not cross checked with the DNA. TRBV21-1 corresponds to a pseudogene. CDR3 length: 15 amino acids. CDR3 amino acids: CASSPGGTGGSCQYF. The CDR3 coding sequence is TGTGCCAGCAGCCCCGGGGGGACAGGGGGAAGTTGTCAGTACTTC.

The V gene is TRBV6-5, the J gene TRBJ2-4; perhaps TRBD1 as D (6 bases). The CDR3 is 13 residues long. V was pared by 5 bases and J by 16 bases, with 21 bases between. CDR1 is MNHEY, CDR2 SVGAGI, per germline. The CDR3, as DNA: TGTGCCAGCAGTCCCCCCGTGTTTAAGGACAGTTACTTC. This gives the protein CASSPPVFKDSYF.

The CDR3 protein is CASSPLYTEAFF. The CDR3 region has the DNA TGTGCCAGCAGCCCCTTGTACACTGAAGCTTTCTTT. The chain recombines TRBV3-1 (or the pseudogene TRBV3-2) with TRBJ1-1; D is undetermined. The germline V gene has CDR1 LGHDT and CDR2 YNNKEL (reference sequence). Trimming stripped 4 bases from V and 3 bases from J, with 6 bases between. The CDR3 is made up of 12 amino acids.

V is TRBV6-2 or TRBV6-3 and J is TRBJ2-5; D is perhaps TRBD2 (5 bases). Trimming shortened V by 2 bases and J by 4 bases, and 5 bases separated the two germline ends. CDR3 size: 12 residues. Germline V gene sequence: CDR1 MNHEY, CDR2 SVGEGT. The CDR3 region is CASSYAGETQYF. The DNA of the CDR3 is TGTGCCAGCAGTTACGCGGGAGAGACCCAGTACTTC.

CDR3 bases: TGTGCCAGCAGCGACCTAACAGGGAGCTCCTACGAGCAGTACTTC. Residues: CASSDLTGSSYEQYF. The V gene is TRBV6-4, the J gene TRBJ2-7; a possible D gene is TRBD1 (6 bases). Trimming left V 6 bases short and J 0 bases short, with 15 bases between. Germline V gene data show CDR1 as MRHNA and CDR2 as SNTAGT. The CDR3 runs to 15 residues.

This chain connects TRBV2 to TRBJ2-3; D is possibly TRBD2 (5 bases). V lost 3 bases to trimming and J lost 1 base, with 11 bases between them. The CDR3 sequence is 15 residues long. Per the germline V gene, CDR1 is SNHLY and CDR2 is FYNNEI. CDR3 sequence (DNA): TGTGCCAGCAGTGACCAGCGGCTCGGCACAGATACGCAGTATTTT. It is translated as CASSDQRLGTDTQYF.

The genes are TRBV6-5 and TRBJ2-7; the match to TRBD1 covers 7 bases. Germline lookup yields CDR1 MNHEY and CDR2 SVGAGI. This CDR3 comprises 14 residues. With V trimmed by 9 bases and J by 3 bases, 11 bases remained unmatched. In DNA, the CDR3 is TGTGCCAGGAAGTGGTCGGCAGGGGGCTACGAGCAGTACTTC. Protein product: CARKWSAGGYEQYF.

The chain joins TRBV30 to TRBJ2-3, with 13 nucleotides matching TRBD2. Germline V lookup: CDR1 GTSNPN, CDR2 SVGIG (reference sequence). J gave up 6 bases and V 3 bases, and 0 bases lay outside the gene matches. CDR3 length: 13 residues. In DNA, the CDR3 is TGTGCCTGGAGACTAGCGGGAGGGGATACGCAGTATTTT. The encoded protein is CAWRLAGGDTQYF.

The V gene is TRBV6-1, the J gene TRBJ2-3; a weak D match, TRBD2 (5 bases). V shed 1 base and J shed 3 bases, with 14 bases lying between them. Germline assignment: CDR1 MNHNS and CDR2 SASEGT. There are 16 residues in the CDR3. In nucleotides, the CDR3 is TGTGCCAGCAGTGAAGTGGAGGCTTTAAGGACAGATACGCAGTATTTT. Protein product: CASSEVEALRTDTQYF.

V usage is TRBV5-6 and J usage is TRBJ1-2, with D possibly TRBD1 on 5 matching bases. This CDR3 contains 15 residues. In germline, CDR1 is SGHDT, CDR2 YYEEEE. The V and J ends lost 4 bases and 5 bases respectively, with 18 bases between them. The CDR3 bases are TGTGCCAGCAGCCTACGTGGGACCCGAGGTTATGGCTACACCTTC. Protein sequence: CASSLRGTRGYGYTF.

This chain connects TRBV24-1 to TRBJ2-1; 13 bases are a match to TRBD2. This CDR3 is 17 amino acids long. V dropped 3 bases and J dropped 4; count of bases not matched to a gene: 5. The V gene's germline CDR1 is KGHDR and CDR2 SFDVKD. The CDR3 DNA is TGTGCCACCAGTGATACGGGACTAGCGGGACCTTACAATGAGCAGTTCTTC. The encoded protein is CATSDTGLAGPYNEQFF.

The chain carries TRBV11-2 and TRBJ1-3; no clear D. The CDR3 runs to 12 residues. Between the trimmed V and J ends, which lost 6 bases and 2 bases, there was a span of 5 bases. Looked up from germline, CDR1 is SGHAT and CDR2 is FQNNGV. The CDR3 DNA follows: TGTGCCAGCAGTTTCCCTGGAAACACCATATATTTT. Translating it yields CASSFPGNTIYF.

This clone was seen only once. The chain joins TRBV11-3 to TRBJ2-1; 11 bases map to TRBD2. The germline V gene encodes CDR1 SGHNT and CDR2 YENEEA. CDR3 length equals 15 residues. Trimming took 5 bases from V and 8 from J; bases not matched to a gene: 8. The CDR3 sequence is CASSTGTSGGDEQFF. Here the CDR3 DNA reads TGTGCCAGCAGCACCGGGACTAGCGGTGGAGATGAGCAGTTCTTC.

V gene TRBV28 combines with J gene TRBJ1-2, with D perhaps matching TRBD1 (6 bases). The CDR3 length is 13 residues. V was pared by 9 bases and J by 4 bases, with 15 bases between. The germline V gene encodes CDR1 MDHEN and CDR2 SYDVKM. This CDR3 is CASTGSPVYGYTF. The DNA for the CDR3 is TGTGCCAGTACAGGGAGTCCGGTCTATGGCTACACCTTC.

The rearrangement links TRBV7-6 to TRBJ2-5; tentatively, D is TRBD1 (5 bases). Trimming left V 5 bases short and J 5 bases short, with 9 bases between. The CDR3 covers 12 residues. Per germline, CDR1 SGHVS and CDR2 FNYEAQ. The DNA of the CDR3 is TGTGCCAGCAGCCCAAGGGGCGAGACCCAGTACTTC. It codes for CASSPRGETQYF.

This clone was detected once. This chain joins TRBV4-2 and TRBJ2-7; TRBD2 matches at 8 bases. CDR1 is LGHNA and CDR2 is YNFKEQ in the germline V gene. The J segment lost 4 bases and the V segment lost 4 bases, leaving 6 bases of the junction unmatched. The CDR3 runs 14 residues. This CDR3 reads CASSPLSGRYEQYF. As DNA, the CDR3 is TGTGCCAGCAGCCCCCTAAGCGGGAGATACGAGCAGTACTTC.

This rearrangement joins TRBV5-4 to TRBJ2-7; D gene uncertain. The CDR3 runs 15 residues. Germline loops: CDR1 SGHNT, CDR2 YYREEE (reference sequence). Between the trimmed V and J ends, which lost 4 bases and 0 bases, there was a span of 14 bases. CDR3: CASSPDILGSYEQYF. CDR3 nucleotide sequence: TGTGCCAGCAGCCCAGACATCCTCGGCTCCTACGAGCAGTACTTC.

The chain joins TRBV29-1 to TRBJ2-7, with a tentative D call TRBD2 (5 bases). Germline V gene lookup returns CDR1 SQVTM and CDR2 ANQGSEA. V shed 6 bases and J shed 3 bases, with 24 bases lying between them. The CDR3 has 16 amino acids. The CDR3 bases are TGCAGCGTCGAGGGATTGGTGGGGTCGTCGAACTACGAGCAGTACTTC. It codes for CSVEGLVGSSNYEQYF.